The 2 T cell receptor beta chains in this list originate from one sample, sequenced in a study of cytomegalovirus exposure and HLA in healthy donors. The PCR used 60 Vbeta and 13 Jbeta primers. The data were produced by immunoSEQ multiplex PCR, yet TCRdb's version contains in-frame clones alone and is incomplete. The sample holds fewer than 100,000 clones, around 73% seen once. The sample consisted of PBMCs. Every receptor here comes from a woman aged 55-75 years in good health and CMV-seronegative.

Remarks on this clone: At one boundary the junction diverges from the germline segment, which might be a read error. This chain connects TRBV6-5 to TRBJ1-6; D possibly corresponds to TRBD1 (5 bases). Germline V gene data show CDR1 as MNHEY and CDR2 as SVGAGI. The CDR3 spans 15 residues. CDR3 sequence: CASSYSTGTGSPLNF. CDR3 DNA: TGTGCCAGCAGTTACTCGACCGGGACTGGTTCACCCCTCAACTTT.

The rearrangement joins TRBV7-2 to TRBJ1-1, with TRBD1 identical over 9 bases. In germline, CDR1 is SGHTA, CDR2 FQGNSA. V dropped 4 bases and J dropped 4; count of bases not matched to a gene: 4. The CDR3 length is 14 residues. In DNA, the CDR3 is TGTGCCAGCAGCTCAATGACAGGGGGCACTGAAGCTTTCTTT. Translated, it gives CASSSMTGGTEAFF. Looking up the rest from reference TRBV7-2 and TRBJ1-1 gives the full variable domain: GAGVSQSPSNKVTEKGKDVELRCDPISGHTALYWYRQSLGQGLEFLIYFQGNSAPDKSGLPSDRFSAERTGGSVSTLTIQRTQQEDSAVYLCASSSMTGGTEAFFGQGTRLTVV.